This TCR beta chain was found in a study of T cells of healthy individuals. Deletions cut 2 bases from V and 0 bases from J, with 4 bases between. Germline values: CDR1 DFQATT, CDR2 SNEGSKA (reference sequence). The CDR3 is 13 amino acids. In its sample, this clonotype was seen many times. TCRdb re-called the 5' RACE reads with MiXCR, one entry per CDR3 protein. This table holds tens of thousands of distinct CDR3 sequences, under 15% found once. This TCR came from a human donor in good health. V and J are TRBV20-1 and TRBJ2-2, with D unresolved. CDR3 residues: CSARLSNTGELFF. For the CDR3, the DNA is TGCAGTGCTAGACTTTCGAACACCGGGGAGCTGTTTTTT.